This T cell receptor beta chain was found in a study of cytomegalovirus exposure and HLA in healthy donors. Looking at the study overall: Drawn from HLA-typed donors, tens of millions of unique TCRs were held in an early data release.

PCR primers comprised 60 Vbeta and 13 Jbeta primers. TCRdb's copy holds only in-frame clones and misses some; the assay was immunoSEQ multiplex PCR. The sample holds 95,000 to 150,000 clones; over 50% are singletons and the top ten take under 9.5%. Germline V gene lookup returns CDR1 LNHNV and CDR2 YYDKDF (reference sequence). The CDR3 is made up of 16 amino acids. V was cut by 5 bases and J by 0 bases, with 14 bases left in between. The chain combines TRBV15 with TRBJ2-1; D remains unclear. The source is a woman in her 40s in good health and CMV-seropositive. The specimen sequenced was PBMCs. CDR3 sequence: CATSPSRILSYNEQFF. CDR3 sequence (DNA): TGTGCCACCAGCCCCTCTAGGATCCTCTCCTACAATGAGCAGTTCTTC.